This TCR beta chain was identified during a study of identical twins (dated by TCRdb to 2016 to 2017). General notes on the study: To test whether fetal clonotypes persist, this study deep-sequenced TCR alpha and beta repertoires from monozygotic twins, from unrelated adults of various ages, and from cord blood. To rule out contamination, replicate twin experiments were performed at different times with different library preparation protocols. What the work shows at the level of the full study, not this receptor alone: Because the same donors could not be followed over many years, the conclusions relied on cross-sectional statistical analysis. In beta out-of-frame sequences, excess twin sharing was weaker, because having fewer shared sequences lowered the signal-to-noise ratio. Out-of-frame TCR alpha sequences shared between twins showed an excess of low generation-probability sequences compared with coincidental sharing between unrelated individuals. Abundant cord blood beta clonotypes carried fewer insertions; young adult naive repertoires showed a weaker similar trend, while memory repertoires showed none. In monozygotic twins, recombination models systematically underestimated out-of-frame TCR alpha sharing, but the models matched the sharing seen between unrelated individuals. Invariant T cells such as MAIT and iNKT could partly confound zero-insertion analyses, though diverse VJ usage argued against this for most clonotypes.

Library creation used 5' RACE. Sequencing used an Illumina HiSeq 2000. Template switching introduced a universal primer binding site; the final cDNA contained a unique molecular identifier, enabling accurate counting of TCR cDNA molecules. Specific primers in the conserved constant-segment region were used to synthesize first-strand cDNA for TCR alpha and beta chains. Each cDNA library was double barcoded, with a SMART-Mk sample barcode plus Illumina barcodes, to control for contamination. TruSeq adapter sequences and Illumina sample barcodes were added in two successive PCR steps. TCR alpha and beta cDNA libraries were sequenced on the Illumina HiSeq platform with custom primers. As for the original processing: Unique molecular identifiers were extracted from raw reads with MiGEC, and CDR3 positions were determined with MiXCR. For each individual, recombination models were inferred using an EM algorithm with the repgenHMM and IGoR tools. The analysis of shared clonotypes was done with the tcR package in R, with sharing normalized by the product of cloneset sizes. To study raw recombination without the effects of thymic and clonal selection, out-of-frame nonproductive sequences were analyzed. TCRdb cleaned the public reads at Q25 with fastp, built clones with MiXCR and kept in-frame beta chains. Rows merge per CDR3 protein into single entries with the most common DNA and genes. The V and J calls shown here were made by TCRdb, not taken from the authors' results. The sample records 200,000 to 250,000 distinct CDR3 sequences, 7.5% of which are singletons. The ten largest clonotypes hold just under 2% of the sample.

Counted from cysteine to phenylalanine, this CDR3 has 12 amino acids. The DNA shown is the 36-base CDR3, in frame from base 1. V drops 6 bases and J drops 0 bases, leaving 9 bases in between. Sequences SQVTM (CDR1) and ANQGSEA (CDR2) are obtained from the germline V gene. Every donor was a healthy Caucasian. Three pairs of female monozygotic twins, all aged about 18 to 30 years, were included in the twin cohort. Miltenyi CD45RO+ enrichment and human naive T-cell isolation kits were used to isolate memory (CD45RO+) and naive T cells from PBMC. This clonotype was observed a handful of times. No antigen is known for it. Base qualities are not recorded, but no much larger clone differs from it by a single base. This sample also appeared in a second study, on yellow fever vaccine responses in identical twins. From that second study: According to the authors, in identical twins the way T cells responded to vaccination appeared partly convergent and partly personalized. In identical twins, the study followed T cell clones that responded to the vaccine with precision.

Sequences were obtained from memory (CD45RO+) T cells sorted from blood. The meaning of the sample's cell subset or site label: CD45RO+ enriched T cells. The chain is assembled from TRBV29-1 and TRBJ2-7, with the D gene call left open. This TCR was sampled from a woman between 18 and 30 years old in good health. The DNA sequence reads TGCAGCGTGGTAAAGAACTCCTACGAGCAGTACTTC. It translates as CSVVKNSYEQYF.